This T cell receptor (beta chain) was observed in a study of blood T cell repertoires in COVID-19. Study-wide background: Specimens from acute and convalescent COVID-19 originated in the United States, Italy and Spain.

Germline V lookup: CDR1 DFQATT, CDR2 SNEGSKA (reference sequence). J was trimmed by 0 bases and V by 4 bases; bases with no gene match: 5. This CDR3 is built from 14 residues. Original handling: Reference gene primers were amplified, and this amplification served to estimate nucleated cell counts. TCRdb's table, derived via immunoSEQ multiplex PCR, lists solely in-frame clones and lacks some. V and J calls plus clone size are reproduced from that table; the DNA served to infer D and trimming. This table has about 220,000 clones, around 82% appearing once. V usage is TRBV20-1 and J usage is TRBJ2-7; the match to TRBD1 covers 8 bases. This TCR was recovered from a woman between 65 and 79 years old with acute or convalescent COVID-19. Sequenced input: peripheral blood. CDR3 nucleotide sequence: TGCAGTGCTATTGACAGGGGAAACTCCTACGAGCAGTACTTC. Protein: CSAIDRGNSYEQYF.